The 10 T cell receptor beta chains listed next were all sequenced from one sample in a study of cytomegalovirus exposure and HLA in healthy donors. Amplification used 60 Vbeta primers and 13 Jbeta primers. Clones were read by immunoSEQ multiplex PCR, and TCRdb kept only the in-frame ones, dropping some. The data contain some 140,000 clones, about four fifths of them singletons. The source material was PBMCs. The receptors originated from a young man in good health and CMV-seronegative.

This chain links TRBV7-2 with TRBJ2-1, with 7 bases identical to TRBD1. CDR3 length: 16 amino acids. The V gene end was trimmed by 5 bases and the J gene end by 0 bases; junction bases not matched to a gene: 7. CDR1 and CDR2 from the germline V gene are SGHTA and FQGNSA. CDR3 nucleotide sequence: TGTGCCAGCAGCGCCCTGACAGGGAGCTCCTACAATGAGCAGTTCTTC. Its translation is CASSALTGSSYNEQFF.

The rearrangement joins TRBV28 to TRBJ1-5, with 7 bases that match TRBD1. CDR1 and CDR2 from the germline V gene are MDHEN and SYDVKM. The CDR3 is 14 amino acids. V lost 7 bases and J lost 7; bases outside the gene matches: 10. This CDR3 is CASIYEGAGQPQHF. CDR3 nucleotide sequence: TGTGCCAGCATTTATGAGGGGGCGGGACAGCCCCAGCATTTT. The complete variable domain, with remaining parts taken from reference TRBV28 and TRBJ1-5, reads DVKVTQSSRYLVKRTGEKVFLECVQDMDHENMFWYRQDPGLGLRLIYFSYDVKMKEKGDIPEGYSVSREKKERFSLILESASTNQTSMYLCASIYEGAGQPQHFGDGTRLSIL.

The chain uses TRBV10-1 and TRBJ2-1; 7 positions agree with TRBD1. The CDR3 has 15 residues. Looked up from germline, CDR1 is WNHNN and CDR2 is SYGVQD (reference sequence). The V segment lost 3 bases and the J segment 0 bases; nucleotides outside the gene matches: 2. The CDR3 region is CASSDWDSSYNEQFF. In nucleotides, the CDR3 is TGCGCCAGCAGTGATTGGGACAGCTCCTACAATGAGCAGTTCTTC.

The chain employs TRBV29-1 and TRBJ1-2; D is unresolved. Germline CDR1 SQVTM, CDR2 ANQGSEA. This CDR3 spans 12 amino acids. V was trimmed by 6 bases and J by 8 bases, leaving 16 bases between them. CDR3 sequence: CSVPKGREGYTF. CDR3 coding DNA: TGCAGCGTCCCCAAGGGCCGGGAAGGCTACACCTTC.

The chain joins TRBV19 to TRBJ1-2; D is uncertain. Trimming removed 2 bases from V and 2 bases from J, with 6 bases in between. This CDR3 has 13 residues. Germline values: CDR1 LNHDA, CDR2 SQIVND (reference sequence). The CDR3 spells CASSIYRNYGYTF. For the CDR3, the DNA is TGTGCCAGTAGTATATACAGAAACTATGGCTACACCTTC.

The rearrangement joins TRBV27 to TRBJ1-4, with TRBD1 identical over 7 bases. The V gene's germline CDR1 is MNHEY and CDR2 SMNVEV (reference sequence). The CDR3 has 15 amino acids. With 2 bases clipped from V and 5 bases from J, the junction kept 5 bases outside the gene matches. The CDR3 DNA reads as TGTGCCAGCAGTTTAGAGGGACAGCCAAATGAAAAACTGTTTTTT. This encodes CASSLEGQPNEKLFF.

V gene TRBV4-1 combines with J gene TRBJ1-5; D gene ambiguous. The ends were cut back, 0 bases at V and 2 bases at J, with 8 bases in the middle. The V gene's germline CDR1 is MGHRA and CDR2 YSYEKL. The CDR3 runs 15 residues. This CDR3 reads CASSQEYGGNQPQHF. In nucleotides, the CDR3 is TGCGCCAGCAGCCAAGAATACGGGGGCAATCAGCCCCAGCATTTT.

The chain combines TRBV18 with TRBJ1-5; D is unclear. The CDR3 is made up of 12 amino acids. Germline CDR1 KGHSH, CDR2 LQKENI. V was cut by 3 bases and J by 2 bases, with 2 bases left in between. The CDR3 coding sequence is TGTGCCAGCTCACCCGGCAATCAGCCCCAGCATTTT. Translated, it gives CASSPGNQPQHF.

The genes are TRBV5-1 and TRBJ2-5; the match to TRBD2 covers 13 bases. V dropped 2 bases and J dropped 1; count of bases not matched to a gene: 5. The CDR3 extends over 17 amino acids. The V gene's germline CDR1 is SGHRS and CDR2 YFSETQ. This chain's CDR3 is CASSLLAGGSGQETQYF. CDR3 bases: TGCGCCAGCAGCTTACTAGCGGGGGGGTCGGGCCAAGAGACCCAGTACTTC.

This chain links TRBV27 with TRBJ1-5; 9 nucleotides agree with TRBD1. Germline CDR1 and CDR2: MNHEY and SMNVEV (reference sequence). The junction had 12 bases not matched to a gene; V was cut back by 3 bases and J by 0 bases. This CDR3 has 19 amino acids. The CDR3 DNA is TGTGCCAGCAGTTTGTTAGGGGGACAGGGTTTTTATAGCAATCAGCCCCAGCATTTT. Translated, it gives CASSLLGGQGFYSNQPQHF.